This TCR beta chain was observed in a study of technical replicates of blood from a few donors. The CDR3 sequence is 15 residues long. The germline V gene has CDR1 MNHEY and CDR2 SMNVEV (reference sequence). The J segment lost 6 bases and the V segment lost 4 bases, leaving 12 bases of the junction unmatched. Using immunoSEQ multiplex PCR, the repertoire was profiled, and TCRdb retains in-frame clones only, with some absent. The repertoire holds around 77,000 clones, with roughly 92% as singletons. V is TRBV27 and J is TRBJ2-7; TRBD1 matches 7 bases. The sequence came from a human donor in good health. The specimen was T cells isolated from PBMCs. This CDR3 reads CASSSSRDRETEQYF. The CDR3 bases are TGTGCCAGCAGTTCTAGCCGGGACAGAGAGACCGAGCAGTACTTC.